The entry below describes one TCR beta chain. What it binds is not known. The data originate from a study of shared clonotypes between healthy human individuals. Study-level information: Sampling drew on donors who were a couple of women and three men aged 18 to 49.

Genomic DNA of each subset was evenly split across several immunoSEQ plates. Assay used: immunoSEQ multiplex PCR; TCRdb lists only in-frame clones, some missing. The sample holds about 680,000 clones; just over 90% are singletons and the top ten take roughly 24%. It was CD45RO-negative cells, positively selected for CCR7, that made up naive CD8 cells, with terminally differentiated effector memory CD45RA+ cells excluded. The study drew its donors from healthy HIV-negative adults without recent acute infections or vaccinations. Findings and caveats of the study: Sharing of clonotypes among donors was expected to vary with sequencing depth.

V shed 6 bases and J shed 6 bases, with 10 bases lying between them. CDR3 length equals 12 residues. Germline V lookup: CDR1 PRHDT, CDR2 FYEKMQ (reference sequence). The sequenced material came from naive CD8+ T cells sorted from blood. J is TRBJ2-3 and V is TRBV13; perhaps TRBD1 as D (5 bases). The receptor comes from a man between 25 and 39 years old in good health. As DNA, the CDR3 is TGTGCCAGCAGTCACCCAGGGGATACGCAGTATTTT. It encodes CASSHPGDTQYF.